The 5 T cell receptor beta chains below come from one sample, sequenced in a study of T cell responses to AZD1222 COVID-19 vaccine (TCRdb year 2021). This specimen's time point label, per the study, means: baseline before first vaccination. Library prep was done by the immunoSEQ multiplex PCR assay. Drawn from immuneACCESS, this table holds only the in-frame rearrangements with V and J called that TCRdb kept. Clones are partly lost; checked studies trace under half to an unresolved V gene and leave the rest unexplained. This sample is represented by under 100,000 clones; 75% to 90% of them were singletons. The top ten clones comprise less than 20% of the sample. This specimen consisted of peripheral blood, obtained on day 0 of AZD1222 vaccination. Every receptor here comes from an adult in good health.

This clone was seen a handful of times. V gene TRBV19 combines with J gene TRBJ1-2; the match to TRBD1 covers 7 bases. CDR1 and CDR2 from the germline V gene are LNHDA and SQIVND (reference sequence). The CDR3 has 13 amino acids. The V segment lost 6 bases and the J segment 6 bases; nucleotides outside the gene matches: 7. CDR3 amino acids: CASSPQTGNGYTF. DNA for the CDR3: TGTGCCAGTAGCCCTCAGACAGGGAATGGCTACACCTTC.

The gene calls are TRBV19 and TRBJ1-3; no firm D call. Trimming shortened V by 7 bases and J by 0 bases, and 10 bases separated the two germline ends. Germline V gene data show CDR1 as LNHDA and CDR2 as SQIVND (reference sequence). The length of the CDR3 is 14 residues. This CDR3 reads CASKSGASGNTIYF. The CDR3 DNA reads TGTGCCAGTAAAAGCGGAGCCTCTGGAAACACCATATATTTT.

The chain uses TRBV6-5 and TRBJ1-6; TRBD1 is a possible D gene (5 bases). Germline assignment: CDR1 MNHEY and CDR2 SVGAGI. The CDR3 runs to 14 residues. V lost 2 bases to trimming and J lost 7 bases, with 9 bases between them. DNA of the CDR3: TGTGCCAGCAGTTACCAGGGAAGGAATTCACCCCTCCACTTT. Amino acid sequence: CASSYQGRNSPLHF.

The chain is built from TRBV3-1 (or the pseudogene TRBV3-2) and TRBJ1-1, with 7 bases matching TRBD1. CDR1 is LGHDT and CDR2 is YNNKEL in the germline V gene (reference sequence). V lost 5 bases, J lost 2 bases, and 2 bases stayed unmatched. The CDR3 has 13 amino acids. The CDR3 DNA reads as TGTGCCAGCAGCGGGACAGTAAACACTGAAGCTTTCTTT. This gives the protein CASSGTVNTEAFF.

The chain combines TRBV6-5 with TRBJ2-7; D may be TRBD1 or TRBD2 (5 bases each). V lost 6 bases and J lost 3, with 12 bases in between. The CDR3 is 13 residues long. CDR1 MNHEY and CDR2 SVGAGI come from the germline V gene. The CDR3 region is CASRSGGIYEQYF. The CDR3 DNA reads TGTGCCAGCAGGAGTGGGGGTATCTACGAGCAGTACTTC.